Detailed here is one T cell receptor (beta chain). This entry comes from a study of T cell changes during pregnancy in multiple sclerosis. TCRdb keeps only in-frame clones here, not all; method: immunoSEQ multiplex PCR. The data show roughly 38,000 clones, with 80% to 95% seen just once and roughly 1.8% held by the top ten. Germline CDR1 reads SGHNT; CDR2 reads YYREEE (reference sequence). The CDR3 runs to 15 residues. V was shortened by 0 bases and J by 5 bases, with 12 bases between the two germline ends. This TCR came from a female donor in good health, enrolled as a control in a pregnancy study. The rearrangement joins TRBV5-4 to TRBJ1-5; TRBD1 is a possible D gene (5 bases). Sequences were derived from CD4+ T cells from peripheral blood mononuclear cells, sampled after pregnancy. For the CDR3, the DNA is TGTGCCAGCAGCTTGGGGCCAGGGTCGGATCAGCCCCAGCATTTT. Translating gives CASSLGPGSDQPQHF.